This TCR beta chain emerged from a study of blood T cells in healthy people across ages. This clonotype has more than one count but fewer than ten. A second about 6 to 11 cycle PCR used barcoded and J-beta primers. Via MiXCR, TCRdb re-called the 5' RACE reads, giving one row per CDR3 protein. The sample includes 1.5 million to 2 million distinct CDR3 sequences, approximately 50% of them seen just once. The CDR3 has 16 residues. The germline gives CDR1 MDHEN, CDR2 SYDVKM. With 7 bases removed from V and 4 bases from J, the gap between germline ends came to 21 bases. The origin of this receptor is a woman in her 40s in good health. Sample: blood. The chain couples TRBV28 to TRBJ2-3; D possibly corresponds to TRBD2 (6 bases). CDR3 region: CASTRGEAGAADTQYF. CDR3 DNA sequence: TGTGCCAGCACCCGAGGGGAGGCCGGAGCGGCAGATACGCAGTATTTT.